This T cell receptor beta chain was captured in a study of neurological immune-mediated disorders. cDNA synthesis was performed by 5'RACE with 10-nucleotide random UMIs. TCRdb recomputed calls from the 5' RACE reads with MiXCR, one row per CDR3 protein. The sample records about 18,000 distinct CDR3 sequences, about 10% being singletons. Findings and caveats of the study: Because no CDR3 amino acid sequences were shared across subjects by expanded clones, private repertoires were suggested in all groups.

This clonotype was found many times. Its specificity is unknown. This CDR3 has 15 residues. After removal of 0 bases from V and 1 base from J, the junction contained 5 bases not matched to a gene. Per germline, CDR1 DFQATT and CDR2 SNEGSKA (reference sequence). This TCR came from a woman aged 50 to 65 in good health. The source material was CD8+ T cells from blood. The genes are TRBV20-1 and TRBJ2-7; 8 bases match TRBD2. The CDR3 protein is CSARDLGGASYEQYF. Here the CDR3 DNA reads TGCAGTGCTAGAGATCTCGGGGGGGCGTCCTACGAGCAGTACTTC.